Sequencing of this T cell receptor (beta chain) was carried out in a study of early T cells in non-severe SARS-CoV-2 infection. TCRdb reprocessed the 5' RACE reads with MiXCR, giving one entry per CDR3 protein. The sample consists of roughly 55,000 distinct CDR3 sequences, about 15% of them appearing once. The CDR3 is made up of 13 amino acids. After removal of 5 bases from V and 5 bases from J, the junction contained 3 bases not matched to a gene. Germline loops: CDR1 WNHNN, CDR2 SYGVQD (reference sequence). This clonotype was observed at least ten times. Sequenced here: whole blood, sampled at baseline. This sequence joins TRBV10-1 and TRBJ1-2; 9 bases are a match to TRBD1. The TCR comes from an adult who was a healthcare worker with PCR-confirmed SARS-CoV-2 infection or an uninfected control (not recorded which). The DNA of the CDR3 is TGCGCCAGCAGTCGGGACAGGGCTTATGGCTACACCTTC. Its translation is CASSRDRAYGYTF.